These 21 T cell receptor beta chains originate from one sample sequenced in a study of radiotherapy plus CTLA-4 blockade in lung cancer. Produced via immunoSEQ multiplex PCR; TCRdb's table is partial and in-frame only. Of more than 40,000 clones detected, 73% appear once; the ten largest clones hold 3% to 4%. This sample comprised peripheral blood, obtained from a patient treated with radiotherapy plus ipilimumab. The receptor set was obtained from a human donor with non-small cell lung cancer who had a complete response to radiotherapy plus ipilimumab.

CDR3 amino acids: CASSIPDRPSSYEQYF. CDR3 bases: TGTGCCAGCAGTATCCCTGACAGGCCTTCTTCCTACGAGCAGTACTTC. The chain couples TRBV28 to TRBJ2-7; a possible D gene is TRBD1 (6 bases). Germline V gene sequence: CDR1 MDHEN, CDR2 SYDVKM. Trimming stripped 5 bases from V and 1 base from J, with 18 bases between. The CDR3 contains 16 residues.

CDR3 DNA sequence: TGTGCCAGCAGCTTCCGGACAGGGGTCCCCCACGAGCAGTACTTC. It yields the protein CASSFRTGVPHEQYF. The chain joins TRBV7-9 to TRBJ2-5, with 9 bases aligning to TRBD1. The DNA end is a closer match to TRBJ2-7, so the J assignment may be wrong. CDR3 size: 15 residues. Germline CDR1 reads SEHNR; CDR2 reads FQNEAQ (reference sequence).

This clone has more than one count but fewer than ten. The V gene is TRBV10-3, the J gene TRBJ2-4, with 13 positions matching TRBD2. Germline-derived CDR1 and CDR2 are ENHRY and SYGVKD. J was trimmed by 2 bases and V by 3 bases; bases with no gene match: 1. This CDR3 comprises 16 residues. The CDR3 sequence: CAISELAGGPKNIQYF. The CDR3 region has the DNA TGTGCCATCAGTGAACTAGCGGGGGGGCCCAAAAACATTCAGTACTTC.

This chain connects TRBV30 to TRBJ1-3; 10 positions match TRBD1. V trimming: 0 bases; J trimming: 2 bases; junction bases outside the gene matches: 7. CDR1 is GTSNPN and CDR2 is SVGIG in the germline V gene (reference sequence). The CDR3 has 17 amino acids. This CDR3 is CAWSVSQGQGPGNTIYF. The CDR3, as DNA: TGTGCCTGGAGTGTATCCCAGGGACAGGGGCCTGGAAACACCATATATTTT.

The gene calls are TRBV2 and TRBJ2-3; the match to TRBD2 covers 7 bases. The CDR3 is made up of 16 amino acids. The ends lost 1 base at V and 0 bases at J; junction bases unmatched: 4. CDR1 and CDR2 from the germline V gene are SNHLY and FYNNEI. Written as DNA, the CDR3 is TGTGCCAGCAGTGAAGGTCTAGCGGCCAGCACAGATACGCAGTATTTT. Translation: CASSEGLAASTDTQYF. Variable domain in full (rest from reference TRBV2 and TRBJ2-3): EPEVTQTPSHQVTQMGQEVILRCVPISNHLYFYWYRQILGQKVEFLVSFYNNEISEKSEIFDDQFSVERPDGSNFTLKIRSTKLEDSAMYFCASSEGLAASTDTQYFGPGTRLTVL.

The chain has TRBV7-8 and TRBJ2-5; D unresolved. The DNA end lines up better with TRBJ2-7; the J call may be wrong. Germline loops: CDR1 SGHVS, CDR2 FQNEAQ. The length of the CDR3 is 14 residues. The CDR3 DNA reads as TGTGCCAGCAGCCCCCGACTGGCCCGCGGCGAGCAGTACTTC. Its translation: CASSPRLARGEQYF.

The chain uses TRBV5-4 and TRBJ2-7; 10 nucleotides line up with TRBD2. Trimming cost V 4 bases and J 6 bases; bases outside gene matches: 7. The V gene's germline CDR1 is SGHNT and CDR2 YYREEE (reference sequence). The CDR3 consists of 14 residues. CDR3 DNA sequence: TGTGCCAGCAGCCTGGGACTAGCGCGCGCCGAGCAGTACTTC. This sequence encodes CASSLGLARAEQYF.

The chain couples TRBV7-9 to TRBJ2-7, with 9 positions matching TRBD1. Germline V CDR1 and CDR2: SEHNR, FQNEAQ (reference sequence). CDR3 size: 16 residues. Trimming took 4 bases from V and 6 from J; bases not matched to a gene: 13. CDR3 region: CASSSTQGTGLGEQYF. CDR3 nucleotide sequence: TGTGCCAGCAGCTCGACCCAAGGGACAGGGTTGGGCGAGCAGTACTTC.

The genes are TRBV6-5 and TRBJ1-3; D call uncertain. The V gene's germline CDR1 is MNHEY and CDR2 SVGAGI. The CDR3 length is 16 residues. Trimming took 2 bases from V and 0 from J, leaving 11 bases between them. For the CDR3, the DNA is TGTGCCAGCAGTTACGGCGGGTCTGGCTCTGGAAACACCATATATTTT. Translating gives CASSYGGSGSGNTIYF.

The chain uses TRBV7-2 and TRBJ1-5, with a possible D match to TRBD1 (6 bases). This CDR3 is 14 amino acids long. The germline V and J ends were trimmed by 1 base and 7 bases, with 11 bases remaining between them. The germline CDR1 and CDR2 sequences are SGHTA and FQGNSA. The CDR3: CASSLVQGYQPQHF. Written as DNA, the CDR3 is TGTGCCAGCAGCTTAGTACAGGGATACCAGCCCCAGCATTTT.

By sample share, this clone is medium-sized (0.01 to 0.1%). The chain joins TRBV5-6 to TRBJ2-7; 7 nucleotides agree with TRBD2. V lost 5 bases, J lost 1 base, and 9 bases stayed unmatched. This CDR3 has 15 amino acids. Per the germline V gene, CDR1 is SGHDT and CDR2 is YYEEEE. The CDR3 spells CASSQQRDSSYEQYF. CDR3 bases: TGTGCCAGCAGTCAACAGCGGGACTCTTCCTACGAGCAGTACTTC.

This sequence joins TRBV5-6 and TRBJ2-7; D is unclear. V dropped 0 bases and J dropped 1 base, with 5 bases sitting between them. The CDR3 length is 13 residues. Germline CDR1 SGHDT, CDR2 YYEEEE. The CDR3 region has the DNA TGTGCCAGCAGCTTGGACGGTTCCTACGAGCAGTACTTC. It specifies CASSLDGSYEQYF.

CDR3: CAISEDSYEQYF. The CDR3 nucleotides are TGTGCCATCAGTGAGGACAGCTACGAGCAGTACTTC. The V call is TRBV10-3, the J call TRBJ2-7; TRBD1 is a possible D gene (5 bases). The CDR3 spans 12 residues. The germline CDR1 and CDR2 sequences are ENHRY and SYGVKD. Trimming stripped 2 bases from V and 3 bases from J, with 5 bases between.

This chain connects TRBV5-4 to TRBJ1-5, with D unresolved. Germline V lookup: CDR1 SGHNT, CDR2 YYREEE (reference sequence). The V end was cut by 0 bases, the J end by 10 bases, with 17 bases between. The CDR3 contains 15 residues. The CDR3 DNA follows: TGTGCCAGCAGCTTGGCCAAGGTGCGGAGGAATCCCCAGCATTTT. It is translated as CASSLAKVRRNPQHF.

This clone was seen a handful of times. CDR3 amino acids: CASSAGHTNYGYTF. As DNA, the CDR3 is TGTGCCAGCAGCGCGGGACACACTAACTATGGCTACACCTTC. This chain connects TRBV9 to TRBJ1-2, with D tentatively TRBD1 (6 bases). V lost 3 bases and J lost 0, with 9 bases in between. CDR1 and CDR2 from the germline V gene are SGDLS and YYNGEE. The CDR3 covers 14 residues.

V gene TRBV30 combines with J gene TRBJ1-5; D uncertain. CDR3 length: 13 residues. Trimming stripped 5 bases from V and 4 bases from J, with 12 bases between. Germline V gives CDR1 GTSNPN, CDR2 SVGIG (reference sequence). The CDR3 DNA is TGTGCCTGGGCCTACGGAGAGAATCAGCCCCAGCATTTT. This gives the protein CAWAYGENQPQHF.

V usage is TRBV2 and J usage is TRBJ2-5; a possible D gene is TRBD1 (5 bases). The V gene lost 1 base and the J gene lost 0 bases, with 21 bases spanning the gap. Germline loops: CDR1 SNHLY, CDR2 FYNNEI. The CDR3 is made up of 19 amino acids. The CDR3 loop is CASSEDVGRAALNQETQYF. DNA for the CDR3: TGTGCCAGCAGTGAAGATGTTGGCAGGGCAGCCTTAAACCAAGAGACCCAGTACTTC.

The chain carries TRBV18 and TRBJ1-2; no firm D call. V lost 2 bases and J 7 bases, leaving 11 bases between the germline ends. CDR3 size: 13 residues. Germline V gives CDR1 KGHSH, CDR2 LQKENI. In nucleotides, the CDR3 is TGTGCCAGCTCACCATCTACCTTCGCTGGCTACACCTTC. Protein sequence: CASSPSTFAGYTF.

The chain has TRBV29-1 and TRBJ2-3; 12 bases match TRBD2. The V segment lost 4 bases and the J segment 2 bases; nucleotides outside the gene matches: 10. Germline V gene lookup returns CDR1 SQVTM and CDR2 ANQGSEA. The CDR3 consists of 17 residues. The CDR3 DNA reads as TGCAGCGTTGCTAGGCTAGCGGGAGGGAGCCTCACAGATACGCAGTATTTT. Translating it yields CSVARLAGGSLTDTQYF.

In DNA form, the CDR3 reads TGTGCCACCAGCAGAGAATATATCGGCCAGGGCGCCTGGGGCTACACCTTC. It yields the protein CATSREYIGQGAWGYTF. The gene calls are TRBV15 and TRBJ1-2, with D tentatively TRBD1 (5 bases). V lost 0 bases to trimming and J lost 8 bases, with 22 bases between them. This CDR3 is 17 amino acids long. Germline CDR1 is LNHNV and CDR2 is YYDKDF (reference sequence). Looking up the rest from reference TRBV15 and TRBJ1-2 gives the full variable domain: DAMVIQNPRYQVTQFGKPVTLSCSQTLNHNVMYWYQQKSSQAPKLLFHYYDKDFNNEADTPDNFQSRRPNTSFCFLDIRSPGLGDTAMYLCATSREYIGQGAWGYTFGSGTRLTVV.

This sequence joins TRBV5-4 and TRBJ2-4; 7 bases line up with TRBD1. This CDR3 has 14 amino acids. J gave up 5 bases and V 2 bases, and 4 bases lay outside the gene matches. Germline values: CDR1 SGHNT, CDR2 YYREEE (reference sequence). The DNA of the CDR3 is TGTGCCAGCAGCTTTAGACAGGGAGAAAACATTCAGTACTTC. Translation: CASSFRQGENIQYF.